The next 25 T cell receptor beta chains were all read from a single sample in a study of CD8 T cells in ankylosing spondylitis. TCRdb independently ran MiXCR on the 5' RACE reads; one entry per CDR3 protein. This sample has 200,000 to 300,000 distinct CDR3 sequences; 20% to 30% occur once, and the top ten carry around 0.64%. The sample consisted of blood, either unsorted or a sorted T cell fraction (not recorded which). The receptors derive from a male donor with ankylosing spondylitis or in good health (not recorded which).

A few counts support this clonotype. The CDR3 sequence is CASSYGDRGTGELFF. The CDR3, as DNA: TGTGCCAGCAGTTATGGGGACAGGGGCACCGGGGAGCTGTTTTTT. The genes are TRBV6-5 and TRBJ2-2; 10 bases are shared with TRBD1. The CDR3 is made up of 15 amino acids. CDR1 is MNHEY and CDR2 is SVGAGI in the germline V gene. Trimming removed 3 bases from V and 4 bases from J; junction bases left unmatched: 2.

The V gene is TRBV14, the J gene TRBJ1-1; D is ambiguous. The CDR3 sequence is 15 residues long. V was cut by 0 bases and J by 1 base, with 9 bases left in between. The germline V gene has CDR1 SGHDN and CDR2 FVKESK. The CDR3 protein is CASSQEVVQNTEAFF. In DNA form, the CDR3 reads TGTGCCAGCAGCCAAGAGGTGGTACAGAACACTGAAGCTTTCTTT.

This clonotype was seen many times. The chain recombines TRBV29-1 with TRBJ1-5; unclear D gene. The germline V gene has CDR1 SQVTM and CDR2 ANQGSEA. This CDR3 has 12 residues. Trimming left V 4 bases short and J 4 bases short, with 8 bases between. The CDR3 sequence: CSVGAANQPQHF. The CDR3 DNA follows: TGCAGCGTTGGGGCAGCAAATCAGCCCCAGCATTTT.

At least ten counts were recorded for this clonotype. The chain joins TRBV29-1 to TRBJ2-1; 15 nucleotides agree with TRBD2. Germline trimming cut 6 bases from V and 11 bases from J; bases unmatched to any gene: 14. The germline CDR1 and CDR2 sequences are SQVTM and ANQGSEA. The CDR3 spans 16 residues. The CDR3 region is CSVAPTTGLAGGQQFF. DNA of the CDR3: TGCAGCGTCGCGCCTACAACGGGACTAGCGGGGGGCCAGCAGTTCTTC.

This clonotype has more than one count but fewer than ten. This chain uses TRBV12-3 or TRBV12-4 with TRBJ2-1, with a tentative D call TRBD1 (5 bases). The CDR3 length is 13 residues. V was clipped by 5 bases and J by 2 bases, with 7 bases between them. The CDR3: CASSQGAYNEQFF. The CDR3 DNA follows: TGTGCCAGCAGTCAAGGGGCCTACAATGAGCAGTTCTTC.

This clonotype has only a few counts. The chain carries TRBV12-3 or TRBV12-4 and TRBJ1-1; 7 bases line up with TRBD1. This CDR3 comprises 15 residues. The J segment lost 0 bases and the V segment lost 6 bases, leaving 7 bases of the junction unmatched. CDR3 in amino acids: CASRPGQLMNTEAFF. The CDR3 DNA sequence: TGTGCCAGCAGACCGGGACAGCTAATGAACACTGAAGCTTTCTTT.

This chain links TRBV29-1 with TRBJ2-3; no firm D call. This CDR3 has 12 amino acids. Germline-derived CDR1 and CDR2 are SQVTM and ANQGSEA. V gave up 2 bases and J gave up 2 bases, with 5 bases separating them. The CDR3 region is CSVELLTDTQYF. In DNA, the CDR3 is TGCAGCGTTGAACTTCTCACAGATACGCAGTATTTT.

This clonotype was counted many times. The chain employs TRBV10-3 and TRBJ2-5, with 10 bases lining up with TRBD2. Germline V lookup: CDR1 ENHRY, CDR2 SYGVKD. V trimming: 4 bases; J trimming: 9 bases; junction bases outside the gene matches: 11. The CDR3 length is 15 residues. In DNA form, the CDR3 reads TGTGCCATCAGTGTAAGCGGGGGGGCCTGGCGGTCCCAGTACTTC. This sequence encodes CAISVSGGAWRSQYF.

This clonotype came up many times. The chain has TRBV20-1 and TRBJ1-1; D is unresolved. The CDR3 covers 12 residues. Germline lookup yields CDR1 DFQATT and CDR2 SNEGSKA (reference sequence). V lost 1 base to trimming and J lost 4 bases, with 7 bases between them. The CDR3 region is CSARGEGTEAFF. The CDR3 DNA sequence: TGCAGTGCTAGAGGGGAGGGCACTGAAGCTTTCTTT.

This clonotype was seen repeatedly, ten times or more. The chain combines TRBV6-1 with TRBJ2-7, with D perhaps being TRBD1 or TRBD2 (5 bases each). V dropped 6 bases and J dropped 1 base, with 22 bases sitting between them. Germline loops: CDR1 MNHNS, CDR2 SASEGT. The CDR3 contains 17 residues. This CDR3 is CASRPSPAGATSYEQYF. The CDR3 region has the DNA TGTGCCAGCAGGCCCTCCCCCGCCGGGGCTACATCCTACGAGCAGTACTTC.

This clonotype was counted ten times or more. This rearrangement joins TRBV29-1 to TRBJ1-1; no definite D call. V shed 4 bases and J shed 1 base, with 7 bases lying between them. The CDR3 length is 12 residues. Looked up from germline, CDR1 is SQVTM and CDR2 is ANQGSEA. The CDR3 region is CSVARSNTEAFF. DNA of the CDR3: TGCAGCGTTGCTAGGTCGAACACTGAAGCTTTCTTT.

This clonotype was picked up a small number of times. The chain links TRBV7-7 to TRBJ2-5; no definite D call. This CDR3 has 15 amino acids. Germline V CDR1 and CDR2: SSHAT, FNYEAQ (reference sequence). V shed 0 bases and J shed 1 base, with 9 bases lying between them. CDR3 DNA: TGTGCCAGCAGCTTAGCGAGAACAGCCCAAGAGACCCAGTACTTC. It codes for CASSLARTAQETQYF. The variable domain in full, with the rest retrieved from reference TRBV7-7 and TRBJ2-5, is GAGVSQSPRYKVTKRGQDVTLRCDPISSHATLYWYQQALGQGPEFLTYFNYEAQPDKSGLPSDRFSAERPEGSISTLTIQRTEQRDSAMYRCASSLARTAQETQYFGPGTRLLVL.

The table lists this clonotype with many counts. J is TRBJ1-2 and V is TRBV5-1; 7 nucleotides line up with TRBD1. Unmatched junction bases numbered 11, after V lost 5 bases and J lost 4 bases. Germline V gene data show CDR1 as SGHRS and CDR2 as YFSETQ. The CDR3 has 15 residues. The CDR3 nucleotides read TGCGCCAGCAGTAAAGGGACAGAATGGACCTATGGCTACACCTTC. Protein product: CASSKGTEWTYGYTF.

Only a few counts were recorded for this clonotype. The gene calls are TRBV11-2 and TRBJ2-3, with TRBD2 matching 7 bases. The CDR3 runs 18 residues. The trim removed 1 base at V and 2 bases at J, leaving 12 bases unmatched. Germline lookup yields CDR1 SGHAT and CDR2 FQNNGV. The CDR3 sequence is CASSLALPRAGYTDTQYF. The CDR3 DNA follows: TGTGCCAGCAGCTTAGCTCTCCCCCGAGCGGGGTACACAGATACGCAGTATTTT.

This clonotype was picked up a small number of times. The chain links TRBV20-1 to TRBJ1-5, with 10 bases that match TRBD1. Germline CDR1 and CDR2: DFQATT and SNEGSKA (reference sequence). This CDR3 has 13 residues. V was clipped by 5 bases and J by 6 bases; unmatched bases: 4. The CDR3 nucleotides read TGCAGTGCTGGGACAGGGGCTGTTCAGCCCCAGCATTTT. Protein product: CSAGTGAVQPQHF.

This sequence joins TRBV6-1 and TRBJ2-4, with D perhaps given as TRBD1 or TRBD2 (5 bases each). CDR3 length: 14 amino acids. The V gene's germline CDR1 is MNHNS and CDR2 SASEGT. Trimming shortened V by 6 bases and J by 2 bases, and 11 bases separated the two germline ends. The CDR3 DNA reads TGTGCCAGCAGAGAACCGGGACCCAAAAACATTCAGTACTTC. It encodes CASREPGPKNIQYF.

This clonotype has a count of ten or more. The rearrangement links TRBV6-5 to TRBJ2-7; perhaps TRBD1 as D (5 bases). The CDR3 loop spans 14 amino acids. Germline V gene lookup returns CDR1 MNHEY and CDR2 SVGAGI. Trimming removed 2 bases at V and 2 bases at J, with 10 bases between. CDR3 in amino acids: CASSYAGPPYEQYF. CDR3 bases: TGTGCCAGCAGTTACGCAGGGCCCCCCTACGAGCAGTACTTC.

This clonotype occurred many times. The rearrangement links TRBV20-1 to TRBJ2-7, with TRBD1 as a possible D gene (5 bases). CDR1 and CDR2 from the germline V gene are DFQATT and SNEGSKA (reference sequence). V gave up 6 bases and J gave up 2 bases, with 11 bases separating them. The CDR3 runs to 12 residues. The CDR3 coding sequence is TGCAGTGCAACGTCAGGGACCTACGAGCAGTACTTC. Its protein is CSATSGTYEQYF.

This clonotype was observed at least ten times. The gene calls are TRBV6-1 and TRBJ1-5; D is unresolved. The germline CDR1 and CDR2 sequences are MNHNS and SASEGT. V dropped 5 bases and J dropped 3 bases, with 11 bases sitting between them. This CDR3 has 14 residues. CDR3 sequence reads: CASSPVGANQPQHF. In DNA, the CDR3 is TGTGCCAGCAGTCCCGTAGGAGCCAATCAGCCCCAGCATTTT.

The chain is built from TRBV3-1 and TRBJ1-2; D may be TRBD1 (5 bases). The CDR3 spans 14 residues. The V and J ends lost 4 bases and 7 bases respectively, with 16 bases between them. In germline, CDR1 is LGHDT, CDR2 YNNKEL (reference sequence). CDR3 amino acids: CASSLASGVAGYTF. CDR3 DNA sequence: TGTGCCAGCAGCCTGGCCTCGGGGGTCGCTGGCTACACCTTC.

At least ten counts were recorded for this clonotype. The chain uses TRBV7-2 and TRBJ2-7; the D gene is possibly TRBD2 (6 bases). The CDR3 runs 14 residues. Trimming removed 1 base at V and 3 bases at J, with 10 bases between. The germline V gene encodes CDR1 SGHTA and CDR2 FQGNSA. CDR3 residues: CASSLVGGNYEQYF. DNA for the CDR3: TGTGCCAGCAGCTTAGTCGGCGGGAACTACGAGCAGTACTTC.

The sample holds a few counts of this clonotype. This chain joins TRBV10-3 and TRBJ2-6; D gene uncertain. Germline loops: CDR1 ENHRY, CDR2 SYGVKD. V gave up 8 bases and J gave up 0 bases, with 11 bases separating them. The CDR3 is made up of 15 amino acids. DNA for the CDR3: TGTGCCATCCGCCGCGAGAACTCTGGGGCCAACGTCCTGACTTTC. Residues: CAIRRENSGANVLTF.

J is TRBJ2-7 and V is TRBV5-5; D not certain. V dropped 3 bases and J dropped 3 bases, with 10 bases sitting between them. The length of the CDR3 is 13 residues. Germline V lookup: CDR1 SGHKS, CDR2 YYEKEE (reference sequence). CDR3 residues: CASSSGPVYEQYF. CDR3 sequence (DNA): TGTGCCAGCAGCTCCGGACCTGTCTACGAGCAGTACTTC.

This clonotype was observed at least ten times. The CDR3 DNA is TGCAGTGCTAGACGACATATGGATTCACCCCTCCACTTT. This translates into CSARRHMDSPLHF. V is TRBV20-1 and J is TRBJ1-6, with D uncertain. CDR3 size: 13 residues. V lost 2 bases to trimming and J lost 8 bases, with 10 bases between them. CDR1 is DFQATT, CDR2 SNEGSKA, per germline (reference sequence).

This clonotype was found a few times. The gene calls are TRBV12-3 or TRBV12-4 and TRBJ2-2; D unclear. V was cut by 11 bases and J by 6 bases, with 7 bases left in between. The CDR3 has 10 residues. The CDR3 region has the DNA TGTGCCGACTTCGCCGGGGAGCTGTTTTTT. This codes for CADFAGELFF.